This TCR beta chain was observed in a study of human T cells and chemical hapten exposure. Overall study results and limits: Versus controls, expanded TCRs had significantly more large CDR3 similarity clusters. Once DPC sensitization occurred, TCRs above 1 in 1000 frequency showed no change.

The germline CDR1 and CDR2 sequences are SQVTM and ANQGSEA. V lost 3 bases to trimming and J lost 1 base; unmatched junction nucleotides: 10. The CDR3 runs to 17 residues. The time point: patch test 2, 6 weeks after DPC sensitization. Treatment in this sample: therapeutic diphenylcyclopropenone sensitization with weekly scalp DPC. Ahead of each patch test application, blood was drawn. This clonotype has a count of ten or more. Its antigen is undetermined. Individual cDNA molecules in this library carried unique molecular identifiers. One entry per CDR3 protein, called by TCRdb with MiXCR from the RACE reads. The top ten hold 1% to 1.5% of the sample, which has around 80,000 distinct CDR3 sequences, about 6.3% seen once.

The chain recombines TRBV29-1 with TRBJ1-2; 11 nucleotides align to TRBD1. Sequenced material: whole blood, taken in connection with sensitization to the hapten diphenylcyclopropenone (DPC). The receptor was isolated from a woman aged 25 to 39 with alopecia areata. Some clones in this sample may be carry-over from other donors' samples. The CDR3 DNA sequence: TGCAGCGTTGACTTATCGGACAGGGGGCACAGTAACTATGGCTACACCTTC. Translated, it gives CSVDLSDRGHSNYGYTF. Variable domain in full (rest from reference TRBV29-1 and TRBJ1-2): SAVISQKPSRDICQRGTSLTIQCQVDSQVTMMFWYRQQPGQSLTLIATANQGSEATYESGFVIDKFPISRPNLTFSTLTVSNMSPEDSSIYLCSVDLSDRGHSNYGYTFGSGTRLTVV.